This entry describes one T cell receptor beta chain. The antigen remains undetermined. Germline values: CDR1 SQVTM, CDR2 ANQGSEA. Losses at the gene ends were 7 bases for V and 2 bases for J; bases not matched to a gene: 7. The CDR3 runs 14 residues. These data are taken from a study of CD8+ T cells in alopecia areata. Study as a whole: Oral tofacitinib, 5 to 10 mg twice daily, was given in an open-label trial. General study points: Administration of tofacitinib significantly diminished scalp clonality and expanded CD8+ clones within the top 100.

cDNA reverse transcribed from extracted RNA served as the sequencing template. Sequencing was performed with immunoSEQ multiplex PCR; in TCRdb, only in-frame clones are kept and a portion is missing. Among 110,000 to 150,000 clones listed, 70% to 90% were seen once. Specified treatment: oral pan-JAK inhibitor, 5-10 mg twice daily. Those with alopecia areata gave lesional scalp punch biopsies and peripheral blood. J is TRBJ2-3 and V is TRBV29-1; 9 bases align to TRBD2. Sequenced here: CD8+ T cells sorted from blood, sampled at week 4, from a patient treated with tofacitinib. The source is a human donor with alopecia areata. In DNA form, the CDR3 reads TGCAGCGCGGGAGCGGGGGGCTCCACAGATACGCAGTATTTT. It specifies CSAGAGGSTDTQYF.